This is a list of T cell receptor beta chains from one sample in a study of T-cell memory formation after mild COVID-19. MiXCR was run by TCRdb on the 5' RACE reads, yielding one entry per CDR3 protein. The repertoire holds 550,000 to 700,000 distinct CDR3 sequences, roughly 17% seen once, with around 11% in the top ten. The sample comprised PBMCs or a T cell subset sorted from them (not recorded which). Receptors were obtained from an adult woman who had mild COVID-19 (a few samples of this study predate the infection). Cell type and time point are not known. Both conserved end residues are part of each CDR3. D genes are given only for firm matches. Rows give clone size only sometimes, using once, few, many, or a class for an expanded clone.

D,size,J,V,DNA,CDR3
NA,few,TRBJ2-7,TRBV14,TGTGCCAGCAGTCGGAACAGGCTACACGAGCAGTACTTC,CASSRNRLHEQYF
NA,many,TRBJ2-1,TRBV15,TGTGCCACCAGCAGAGACACGGCAAGACAGGGAGGCAATGAGCAGTTCTTC,CATSRDTARQGGNEQFF
NA,many,TRBJ2-7,TRBV29-1,TGCAGCGTTAGGGATTTCTACGAGCAGTACTTC,CSVRDFYEQYF
NA,NA,TRBJ2-3,TRBV6-5,TGTGCCAGCAGTTACCTGCGGGCTGGGAACACAGATACGCAGTATTTT,CASSYLRAGNTDTQYF
NA,NA,TRBJ1-1,TRBV20-1,TGCAGTGCCCAGAGGCAGGGCGGTACTGAAGCTTTCTTT,CSAQRQGGTEAFF
NA,NA,TRBJ2-4,TRBV11-2,TGTGCCAGCAGCTTGGGGACATCGGTCGACATTCAGTACTTC,CASSLGTSVDIQYF
TRBD2,NA,TRBJ2-3,TRBV5-1,TGCGCCAGCAGCTCGGGACTAGCGGGAGTCGATACGCAGTATTTT,CASSSGLAGVDTQYF
NA,few,TRBJ1-4,TRBV7-3,TGTGCCAGCAGCCCAGGGTCAGGGAATGAAAAACTGTTTTTT,CASSPGSGNEKLFF
NA,many,TRBJ1-3,TRBV3-1,TGTGCCAGCAGCCAAGAAGCACTGACAGCCTCTGGAAACACCATATATTTT,CASSQEALTASGNTIYF
TRBD2,few,TRBJ2-3,TRBV29-1,TGCAGCGTGATAGCGGGAGGTGCGGCAGATACGCAGTATTTT,CSVIAGGAADTQYF
NA,few,TRBJ1-3,TRBV12-3/TRBV12-4,TGTGCCAGCAGGGGGTACGCTGGAAACACCATATATTTT,CASRGYAGNTIYF
TRBD1,many,TRBJ1-2,TRBV9,TGTGCCAGCAGCGGAGGACAGGGAGTCAGCTACACCTTC,CASSGGQGVSYTF
NA,NA,TRBJ1-5,TRBV9,TGTGCCAGCAGCGTAGGGGGGCGCAATCAGCCCCAGCATTTT,CASSVGGRNQPQHF
NA,few,TRBJ2-1,TRBV7-9,TGTGCCAGCACCCCACTCCGGGACGTAGTGAGCAATGAGCAGTTCTTC,CASTPLRDVVSNEQFF
NA,NA,TRBJ1-1,TRBV10-3,TGTGCCATCAGTGAGTCCCTGAACACTGAAGCTTTCTTT,CAISESLNTEAFF
TRBD2,NA,TRBJ2-3,TRBV5-1,TGCGCCAGCAGCAGCTGGACTAGCGGGGAAGATACGCAGTATTTT,CASSSWTSGEDTQYF
NA,NA,TRBJ2-5,TRBV4-1,TGCGCCAGCAGCCAGTGGGGGGAAGAGACCCAGTACTTC,CASSQWGEETQYF
TRBD1,NA,TRBJ2-1,TRBV7-6,TGTGCCAGCAGCTCGCCGGGACAGGGGGCTAGGAATGAGCAGTTCTTC,CASSSPGQGARNEQFF
NA,NA,TRBJ2-7,TRBV2,TGTGCCAGCAGTGCAAGCGGTTTGGACTACGAGCAGTACTTC,CASSASGLDYEQYF
TRBD1,NA,TRBJ2-5,TRBV7-2,TGTGCCAGCAGCTCGACAGGGTTCGGAGAGACCCAGTACTTC,CASSSTGFGETQYF
NA,few,TRBJ1-1,TRBV30,TGTGCCTGGAGTCTCTCTCCGGACAGAATGTTCCCTGAAGCTTTCTTT,CAWSLSPDRMFPEAFF
NA,NA,TRBJ2-7,TRBV10-2,TGCGCCAGCAGTGAGGACTACCATACTCACTACGAGCAGTACTTC,CASSEDYHTHYEQYF
NA,NA,TRBJ2-1,TRBV7-6,TGTGCCAGCAGCTTAGCCCTGAGGGGAGGGGGTGATGAGCAGTTCTTC,CASSLALRGGGDEQFF
NA,few,TRBJ1-1,TRBV4-1,TGCGCCAGCATCCTCACTTTGGGAGCGGATAATGAGGCTTTCTTT,CASILTLGADNEAFF
NA,NA,TRBJ2-3,TRBV10-3,TGTGCCATCAGTGCTGGGGGAGGAGCGCAGTATTTT,CAISAGGGAQYF
NA,NA,TRBJ1-2,TRBV7-9,TGTGCCAGCAGCCCCCCGGACGGCCTTAACTATGGCTACACCTTC,CASSPPDGLNYGYTF
NA,few,TRBJ1-1,TRBV20-1,TGCAGTGCTAGAGGGGGAGAAGGGATGAACACTGAAGCTTTCTTT,CSARGGEGMNTEAFF
NA,NA,TRBJ1-5,TRBV4-2,TGTGCCAGCAGCCAAGTTGTTACGGGCCGAGGTATGGGACCCCAGCATTTT,CASSQVVTGRGMGPQHF
NA,few,TRBJ2-1,TRBV3-1,TGTGCCAGCAGCCACGACACCTACAATGAGCAGTTCTTC,CASSHDTYNEQFF
TRBD1,few,TRBJ1-1,TRBV27,TGTGCCAGCAGTCCTCGACAGGGGTGGAACACTGAAGCTTTCTTT,CASSPRQGWNTEAFF
NA,NA,TRBJ1-1,TRBV7-2,TGTGCCAGCAGCCCACCGTTCGTGACTGGCACTGAAGCTTTCTTT,CASSPPFVTGTEAFF
NA,NA,TRBJ2-7,TRBV6-2/TRBV6-3,TGTGCCAGCAGTTACCCGGGCTCTACCAGCTCCTACGAGCAGTACTTC,CASSYPGSTSSYEQYF
NA,NA,TRBJ2-5,TRBV6-1,TGTGCCAGCAGTGGGTGGGGTGGCGCAGGGGAGACCCAGTACTTC,CASSGWGGAGETQYF
NA,few,TRBJ1-5,TRBV30,TGTGCCTGGAGTGTGGACCACAATCAGCCCCAGCATTTT,CAWSVDHNQPQHF
TRBD1,NA,TRBJ1-3,TRBV12-3/TRBV12-4,TGTGCCAGCAGTCCGGACAGGGGTTCTGGAAACACCATATATTTT,CASSPDRGSGNTIYF
NA,many,TRBJ1-2,TRBV29-1,TGCAGCATGGACACTACTTCGGGGGGCTACACCTTC,CSMDTTSGGYTF
TRBD2,NA,TRBJ2-2,TRBV12-3/TRBV12-4,TGTGCCAGCAGTTTCGCTAGCGGGAGGGAAGTAAGGGAGCTGTTTTTT,CASSFASGREVRELFF
TRBD2,many,TRBJ2-5,TRBV9,TGTGCCAGCAGCGTCGGGACTACCTTGGAGACCCAGTACTTC,CASSVGTTLETQYF
NA,NA,TRBJ2-1,TRBV5-1,TGCGCCAGCAGCTCGGAAACTGGGCGTGGAGGATACAATGAGCAGTTCTTC,CASSSETGRGGYNEQFF
TRBD1,NA,TRBJ1-1,TRBV5-1,TGCGCCAGCACCCTATTACAGGGGACTGAAGCTTTCTTT,CASTLLQGTEAFF
TRBD2,NA,TRBJ2-1,TRBV20-1,TGCAGTGCTAGACTTCCGGAGCGGGGGCCCTACAATGAGCAGTTCTTC,CSARLPERGPYNEQFF
TRBD1,few,TRBJ1-1,TRBV3-1,TGTGCCAGCAGCCAACCGGGGACAGGGACTGAAGCTTTCTTT,CASSQPGTGTEAFF